This T cell receptor beta chain originates from a study of identical twins (dated by TCRdb to about 2016). Context from the whole study: To test whether fetal clonotypes persist, the study used deep sequencing on TCR alpha and beta repertoires from monozygotic twins, unrelated adults of various ages, and cord blood. Replicate twin experiments were performed at different times using different library preparation protocols to rule out contamination. General study outcomes and caveats: The excess sharing between twins in beta out-of-frame sequences was weaker because fewer shared sequences reduced the signal-to-noise ratio. Out-of-frame TCR alpha sequences shared between twins showed an excess of low generation-probability sequences compared with coincidental sharing between unrelated individuals. Because the same donors could not be followed over many years, the conclusions relied on cross-sectional statistical analysis. Zero-insertion analyses could be partly confounded by invariant T cells such as MAIT and iNKT, although diverse VJ usage argued against such confounding for most clonotypes. Out-of-frame TCR alpha sharing in monozygotic twins was systematically underestimated by recombination models, whereas sharing between unrelated individuals was in agreement with the recombination models. Fewer insertions were carried by abundant cord blood beta clonotypes; a weaker similar trend was observed in young adult naive repertoires, while no such trend was observed in memory repertoires.

As for this clonotype: The clone's antigen remains unknown. Base qualities are not at hand, and no much larger clone is one base apart.

Every donor in the study was a healthy Caucasian. Three pairs of female monozygotic twins, all aged roughly 18 to 30 years, made up the twin cohort. RNA for TCR libraries was isolated from peripheral blood mononuclear cells. The library was prepared using 5' RACE. The instrument was an Illumina HiSeq 2000. A universal primer binding site was added through template switching, and the final cDNA carried a unique molecular identifier so that TCR cDNA molecules could be counted accurately. Specific primers in the conserved constant-segment region were used to synthesize first-strand cDNA for the TCR alpha and beta chains. Each cDNA library was double barcoded, with a SMART-Mk sample barcode plus Illumina barcodes, to control for contamination. TruSeq adapter sequences, together with Illumina sample barcodes, were added in two successive PCR steps. TCR alpha and beta cDNA libraries were sequenced on the Illumina HiSeq platform with custom primers. The published analysis was carried out like this. Unique molecular identifiers were extracted from raw reads with MiGEC, and CDR3 positions were determined with MiXCR. For each individual, recombination models were inferred using an EM algorithm with the repgenHMM and IGoR tools. Shared clonotypes were analyzed with the tcR package in R, and sharing was normalized by the product of cloneset sizes. To study raw recombination free of thymic and clonal selection effects, out-of-frame nonproductive sequences were analyzed. Using fastp at Q25 and MiXCR, TCRdb reprocessed the public reads and kept productive beta chains. All rows with the same CDR3 protein become a single entry with the most common DNA and genes. It is TCRdb's table, rather than the study itself, that gives the V and J calls and clone size. The sample table shows fewer than 800,000 distinct CDR3 sequences, and about 7.6% are seen once. About 1.6% of the sample is held by the ten biggest clonotypes.

The germline ends are 16 bases apart after V is trimmed by 5 bases and J by 5 bases. For CDR1 and CDR2, the germline V gene lists SGHDT and YYEEEE. The CDR3 holds 14 amino acids from the cysteine to the phenylalanine. Solely the CDR3 DNA is kept, with 42 bases framed from the first base. This sample was shared with a second study, whose subject was yellow fever vaccine responses in identical twins. As the second paper documents: According to the authors, in identical twins the way T cells responded to vaccination appeared partly convergent and partly personalized. In the study, vaccine-responding T cell clones were precisely tracked in identical twins.

Source material: PBMCs. The chain uses TRBV5-6 and TRBJ2-5; TRBD1 is possibly the D segment (6 matching bases). The receptor was derived from a young woman in good health. The sequenced DNA: TGTGCCAGCAGTCGGGTTTTTGGGGGCGAGACCCAGTACTTC. The translation is CASSRVFGGETQYF.